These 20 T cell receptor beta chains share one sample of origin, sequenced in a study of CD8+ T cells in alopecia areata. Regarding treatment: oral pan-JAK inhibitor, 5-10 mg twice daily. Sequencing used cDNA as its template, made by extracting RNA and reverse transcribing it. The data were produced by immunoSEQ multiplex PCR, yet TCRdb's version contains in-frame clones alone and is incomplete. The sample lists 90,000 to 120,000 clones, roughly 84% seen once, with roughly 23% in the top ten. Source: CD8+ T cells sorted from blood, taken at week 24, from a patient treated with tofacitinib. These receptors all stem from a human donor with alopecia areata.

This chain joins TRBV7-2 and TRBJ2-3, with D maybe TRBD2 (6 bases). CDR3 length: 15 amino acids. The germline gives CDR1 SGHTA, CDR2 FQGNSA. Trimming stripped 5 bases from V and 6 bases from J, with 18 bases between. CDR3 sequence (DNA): TGTGCCAGCAGCATCGGTAGCGGTGCAGGGGATACGCAGTATTTT. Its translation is CASSIGSGAGDTQYF.

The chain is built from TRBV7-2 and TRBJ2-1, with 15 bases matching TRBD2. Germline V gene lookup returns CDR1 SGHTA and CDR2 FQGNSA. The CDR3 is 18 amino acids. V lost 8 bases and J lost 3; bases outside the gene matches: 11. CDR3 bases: TGTGCCAGCGCTTTGGGGACTAGCGGGGGGTCCGTCTACAATGAGCAGTTCTTC. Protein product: CASALGTSGGSVYNEQFF.

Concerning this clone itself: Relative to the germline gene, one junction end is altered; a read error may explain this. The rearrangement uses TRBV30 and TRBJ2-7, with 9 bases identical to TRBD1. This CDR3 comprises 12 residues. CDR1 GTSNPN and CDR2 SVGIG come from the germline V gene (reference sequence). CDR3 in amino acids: CAWSVLGTGILF. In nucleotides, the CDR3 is TGTGCCTGGAGTGTACTAGGGACAGGGATTCTCTTC.

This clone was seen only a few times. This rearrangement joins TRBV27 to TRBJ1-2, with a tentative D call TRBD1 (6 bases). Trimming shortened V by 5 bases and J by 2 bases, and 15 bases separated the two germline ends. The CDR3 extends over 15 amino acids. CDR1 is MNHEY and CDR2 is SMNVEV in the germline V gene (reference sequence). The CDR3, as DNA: TGTGCCAGCAGTCCTTTTTCGACAGGAAACTATGGCTACACCTTC. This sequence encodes CASSPFSTGNYGYTF.

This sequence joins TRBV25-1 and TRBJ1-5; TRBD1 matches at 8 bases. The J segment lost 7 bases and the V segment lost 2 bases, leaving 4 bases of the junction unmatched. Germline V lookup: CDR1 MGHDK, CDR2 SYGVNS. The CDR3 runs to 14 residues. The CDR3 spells CASSEGTGAQPQHF. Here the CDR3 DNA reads TGTGCCAGCAGTGAAGGGACAGGAGCCCAGCCCCAGCATTTT.

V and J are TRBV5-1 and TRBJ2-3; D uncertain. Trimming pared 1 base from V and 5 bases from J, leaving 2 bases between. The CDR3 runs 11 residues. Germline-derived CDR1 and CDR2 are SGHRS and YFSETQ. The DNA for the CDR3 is TGCGCCAGCAGCTTGAGAGATACGCAGTATTTT. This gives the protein CASSLRDTQYF.

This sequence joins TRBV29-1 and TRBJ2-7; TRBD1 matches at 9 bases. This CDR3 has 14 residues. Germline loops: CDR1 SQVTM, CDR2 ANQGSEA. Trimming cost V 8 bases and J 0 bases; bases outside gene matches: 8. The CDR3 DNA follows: TGCAGCTTTTCCGGGACAGGGAGCTCCTACGAGCAGTACTTC. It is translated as CSFSGTGSSYEQYF.

CDR3 in amino acids: CASSYRTDEDGYTF. CDR3 in DNA: TGTGCCAGCAGTTATCGGACAGACGAGGATGGCTACACCTTC. The chain uses TRBV6-6 and TRBJ1-2; tentatively, D is TRBD1 (6 bases). The CDR3 extends over 14 amino acids. Germline assignment: CDR1 MNHNY and CDR2 SVGAGI (reference sequence). V was shortened by 3 bases and J by 6 bases, with 14 bases between the two germline ends.

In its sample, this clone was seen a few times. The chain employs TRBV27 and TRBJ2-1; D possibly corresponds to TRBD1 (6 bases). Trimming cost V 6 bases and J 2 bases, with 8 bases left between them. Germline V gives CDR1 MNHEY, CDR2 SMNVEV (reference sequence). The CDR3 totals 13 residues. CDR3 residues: CASRQGTYNEQFF. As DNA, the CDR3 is TGTGCCAGCAGACAGGGTACCTACAATGAGCAGTTCTTC.

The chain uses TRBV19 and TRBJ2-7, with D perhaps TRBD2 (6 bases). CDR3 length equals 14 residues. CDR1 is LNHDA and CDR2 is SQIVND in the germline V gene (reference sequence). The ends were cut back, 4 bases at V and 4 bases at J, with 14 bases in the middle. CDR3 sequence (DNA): TGTGCCAGTAGTACCTACCGTGGAGGGTACGAGCAGTACTTC. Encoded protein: CASSTYRGGYEQYF.

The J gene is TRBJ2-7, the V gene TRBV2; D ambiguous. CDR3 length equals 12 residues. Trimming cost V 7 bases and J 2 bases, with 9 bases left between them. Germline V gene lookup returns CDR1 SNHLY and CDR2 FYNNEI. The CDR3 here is CASTVQTYEQYF. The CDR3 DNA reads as TGTGCCAGCACGGTTCAAACCTACGAGCAGTACTTC.

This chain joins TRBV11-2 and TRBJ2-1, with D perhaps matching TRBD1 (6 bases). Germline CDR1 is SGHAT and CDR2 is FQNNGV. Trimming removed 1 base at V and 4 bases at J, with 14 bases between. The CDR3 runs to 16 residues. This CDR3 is CASSLVSGDLYNEQFF. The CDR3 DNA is TGTGCCAGCAGCTTAGTATCAGGGGACCTATACAATGAGCAGTTCTTC.

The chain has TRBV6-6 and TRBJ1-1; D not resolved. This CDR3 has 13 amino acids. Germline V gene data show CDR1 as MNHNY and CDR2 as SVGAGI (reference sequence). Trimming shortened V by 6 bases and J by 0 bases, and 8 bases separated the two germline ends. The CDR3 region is CASSQGLNTEAFF. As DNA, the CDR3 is TGTGCCAGCAGCCAAGGGCTGAACACTGAAGCTTTCTTT.

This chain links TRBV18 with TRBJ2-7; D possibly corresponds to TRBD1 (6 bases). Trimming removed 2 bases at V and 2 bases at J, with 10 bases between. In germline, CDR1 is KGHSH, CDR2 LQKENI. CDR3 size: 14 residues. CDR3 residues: CASSPDRPPYEQYF. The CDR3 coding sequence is TGTGCCAGCTCACCAGACAGGCCGCCCTACGAGCAGTACTTC.

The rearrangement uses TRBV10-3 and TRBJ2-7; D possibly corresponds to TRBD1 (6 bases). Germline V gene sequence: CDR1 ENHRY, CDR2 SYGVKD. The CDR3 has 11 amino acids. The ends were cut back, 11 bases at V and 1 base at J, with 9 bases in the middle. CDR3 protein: CAAGQSYEQYF. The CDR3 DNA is TGTGCCGCCGGACAGTCCTACGAGCAGTACTTC.

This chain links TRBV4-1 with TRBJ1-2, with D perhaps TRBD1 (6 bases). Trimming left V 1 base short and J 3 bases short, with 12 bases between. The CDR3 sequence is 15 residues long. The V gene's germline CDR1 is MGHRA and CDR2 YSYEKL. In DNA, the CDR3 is TGCGCCAGCAGCCAAGTTGCAGGGGAGGACTATGGCTACACCTTC. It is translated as CASSQVAGEDYGYTF.

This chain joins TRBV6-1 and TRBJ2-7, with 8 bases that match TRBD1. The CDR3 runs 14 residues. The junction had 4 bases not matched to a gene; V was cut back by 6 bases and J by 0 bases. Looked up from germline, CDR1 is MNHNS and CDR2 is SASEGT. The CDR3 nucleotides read TGTGCCAGCAGACCGCAGGGGGCCTCCTACGAGCAGTACTTC. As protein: CASRPQGASYEQYF.

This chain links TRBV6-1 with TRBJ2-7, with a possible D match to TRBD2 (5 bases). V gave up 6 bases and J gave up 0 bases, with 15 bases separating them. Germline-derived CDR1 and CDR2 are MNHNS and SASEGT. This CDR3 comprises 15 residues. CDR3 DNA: TGTGCCAGCAGGACGAGAGGGCCCAGCTCCTACGAGCAGTACTTC. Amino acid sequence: CASRTRGPSSYEQYF.

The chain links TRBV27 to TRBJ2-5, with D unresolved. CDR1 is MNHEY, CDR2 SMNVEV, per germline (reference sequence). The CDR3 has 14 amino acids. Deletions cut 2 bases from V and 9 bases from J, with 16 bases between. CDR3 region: CASSLRGPLGAQYF. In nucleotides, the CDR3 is TGTGCCAGCAGTTTACGAGGACCACTTGGCGCCCAGTACTTC.

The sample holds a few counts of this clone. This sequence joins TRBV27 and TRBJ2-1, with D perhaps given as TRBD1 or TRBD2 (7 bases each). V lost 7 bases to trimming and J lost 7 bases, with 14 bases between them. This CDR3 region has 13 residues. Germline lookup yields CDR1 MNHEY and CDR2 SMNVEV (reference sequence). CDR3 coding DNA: TGTGCCAGCAATGATCAGGGGGGGAATGAGCAGTTCTTC. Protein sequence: CASNDQGGNEQFF.